This paragraph reports one T cell receptor (beta chain). Its matching antigen is unknown. There are 16 residues in the CDR3. Germline CDR1 MDHEN, CDR2 SYDVKM. J lost 6 bases, V lost 2 bases, and 7 bases had no gene match. TCRdb called the reads again in MiXCR, with one record for every CDR3 protein. The repertoire holds around 330,000 distinct CDR3 sequences, roughly 17% seen once, with around 12% in the top ten. These data are taken from a study of T cell repertoires in cytomegalovirus infection. Whole-study context: Based on public TCR beta signatures, there were indications of CMV infection and of a matching HLA type. General observations from the study: Summed frequency of public TCR beta families distinguished CMV carriers with the relevant HLA. The response measured ex vivo was dominated by TCR beta clonotypes (HLA-C-restricted and CMV-specific).

The chain links TRBV28 to TRBJ2-2; TRBD2 matches at 9 bases. Sequences were obtained from PBMCs. The TCR originated in a human donor in good health (CMV status not recorded). Some clones in this sample may be carry-over from other donors' samples. CDR3 in DNA: TGTGCCAGCAGTTTAGGGGTAGCGGGGGATCCCGGGGAGCTGTTTTTT. Its translation: CASSLGVAGDPGELFF. Full variable domain (outside the CDR3, taken from reference TRBV28 and TRBJ2-2): DVKVTQSSRYLVKRTGEKVFLECVQDMDHENMFWYRQDPGLGLRLIYFSYDVKMKEKGDIPEGYSVSREKKERFSLILESASTNQTSMYLCASSLGVAGDPGELFFGEGSRLTVL.